This entry describes one TCR beta chain. These data originate in a study of blood T cell repertoires in COVID-19. This table comes from immunoSEQ multiplex PCR, and its TCRdb copy is limited to in-frame clones, with some not included. The sample contains about 120,000 clones, about 90% of which appear only once. The TCR sequence derives from an older woman with acute or convalescent COVID-19. Sequenced material: peripheral blood.

CDR3 in DNA: TGTGCCAGTAGAATTCGGGGGGGGGCTACTGAAGCTTTCTTT. Translation gives CASRIRGGATEAFF. The V call is TRBV6-5, the J call TRBJ1-1; a possible D gene is TRBD1 (6 bases). With 9 bases removed from V and 5 bases from J, the gap between germline ends came to 19 bases. CDR1 is MNHEY and CDR2 is SVGAGI in the germline V gene. The CDR3 is 14 residues long.